This TCR beta chain was recorded in a study of tumor and adjacent non-tumor tissue in lung cancer. As for the study in general: Stage I to III disease affected approximately 11 men and 4 or 5 women aged about 30 to 76.

This sample's RNA came from whole unsorted tissue. General observations from the study: Significantly higher TCR diversity was found in tumor than normal lung. In normal lung, the top 100 clones were significantly more dominant than in tumor.

To note about this clonotype: As yet, its antigen is unknown. Relative to the germline gene, one junction end is altered; a read error may explain this.

The library came from three nested PCR rounds adapted from ARM-PCR protocols. TCRdb re-analysed the multiplex PCR reads in MiXCR, keeping a single row per CDR3 protein. Of around 86,000 distinct CDR3 sequences listed, about two thirds are singletons. The length of the CDR3 is 13 residues. Germline V gives CDR1 SQVTM, CDR2 ANQGSEA. The TCR sequence derives from a woman aged 40 to 50 with non-small cell lung cancer. The V gene is TRBV29-1, the J gene TRBJ2-7; perhaps TRBD2 as D (5 bases). The specimen was lung tumor tissue. The DNA for the CDR3 is TGCAACGTTGGGAACGGAGGAATTTACGAGCAGTACTTT. It encodes CNVGNGGIYEQYF.